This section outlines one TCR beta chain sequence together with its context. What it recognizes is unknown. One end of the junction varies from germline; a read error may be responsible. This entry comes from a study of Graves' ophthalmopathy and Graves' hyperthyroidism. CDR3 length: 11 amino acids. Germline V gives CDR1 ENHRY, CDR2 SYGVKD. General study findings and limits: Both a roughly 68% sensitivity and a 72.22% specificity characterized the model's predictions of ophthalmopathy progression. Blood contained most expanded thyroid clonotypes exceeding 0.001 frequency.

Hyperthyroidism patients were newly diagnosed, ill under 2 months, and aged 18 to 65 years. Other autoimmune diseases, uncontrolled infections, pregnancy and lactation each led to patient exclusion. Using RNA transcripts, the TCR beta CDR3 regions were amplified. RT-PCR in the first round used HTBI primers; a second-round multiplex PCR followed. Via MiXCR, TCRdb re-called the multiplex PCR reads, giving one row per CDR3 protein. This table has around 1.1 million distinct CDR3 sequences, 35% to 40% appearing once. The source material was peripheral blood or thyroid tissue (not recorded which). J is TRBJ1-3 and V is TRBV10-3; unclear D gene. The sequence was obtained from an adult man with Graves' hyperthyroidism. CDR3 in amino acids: CASSYSDTIYF. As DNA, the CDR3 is TGTGCCAGCAGTTACTCAGACACCATATATTTT.